The next 32 T cell receptor beta chains were all read from a single sample in a study of shared T cell receptors in the human thymus. The protocol was immunoSEQ multiplex PCR, while the TCRdb copy is restricted to in-frame clones and leaves out a portion. The sample gives 720,000 or so clones, 70% to 90% of which show up once; over 0.008% is in the top ten. These data were also filed under a second study, of human thymus T cells.

The specimen sequenced was thymocytes. The receptors here all came from a girl under two years old with a congenital heart defect.

This clone was seen a few times. V gene TRBV28 combines with J gene TRBJ1-2; D gene ambiguous. V was shortened by 6 bases and J by 5 bases, with 25 bases between the two germline ends. Germline CDR1 is MDHEN and CDR2 is SYDVKM. This CDR3 contains 17 residues. The CDR3 sequence: CASSSTRREANLYGYTF. The CDR3 nucleotides read TGTGCCAGCAGCTCGACCAGGAGGGAGGCCAACCTTTATGGCTACACCTTC.

The chain employs TRBV29-1 and TRBJ2-7, with TRBD1 matching over 7 bases. V shed 6 bases, J shed 2 bases, and the junction held 10 bases outside the gene matches. The germline CDR1 and CDR2 sequences are SQVTM and ANQGSEA. CDR3 length: 14 amino acids. The chain's CDR3 is CSVAYRDSTYEQYF. CDR3 sequence (DNA): TGCAGCGTAGCTTACCGGGACAGCACCTACGAGCAGTACTTC.

This chain uses TRBV7-2 with TRBJ2-5, with D possibly being TRBD1 (5 bases). The CDR3 has 17 amino acids. Germline loops: CDR1 SGHTA, CDR2 FQGNSA. Deletions cut 5 bases from V and 3 bases from J, with 22 bases between. In DNA form, the CDR3 reads TGTGCCAGCAGCCTCCCAAAACCCGACAGTGATGAAGAGACCCAGTACTTC. As protein: CASSLPKPDSDEETQYF.

The chain is built from TRBV2 and TRBJ1-5, with 9 bases identical to TRBD1. The CDR3 is 17 amino acids. The germline gives CDR1 SNHLY, CDR2 FYNNEI. J lost 4 bases, V lost 7 bases, and 14 bases had no gene match. The CDR3 bases are TGTGCCAGCAAGGGGACCGGGGACAGGGTGCTAAATCAGCCCCAGCATTTT. Protein product: CASKGTGDRVLNQPQHF.

The chain links TRBV6-5 to TRBJ2-3; D uncertain. The CDR3 sequence is 12 residues long. Trimming removed 6 bases from V and 3 bases from J, with 7 bases in between. CDR1 MNHEY and CDR2 SVGAGI come from the germline V gene. CDR3 DNA sequence: TGTGCCAGCAGCGCCGGTACAGATACGCAGTATTTT. It encodes CASSAGTDTQYF.

CDR3 region: CASSPIDSHPDTDTQYF. In DNA, the CDR3 is TGTGCCAGCAGTCCAATCGACAGTCACCCCGACACAGATACGCAGTATTTT. The chain couples TRBV2 to TRBJ2-3; the D gene is possibly TRBD1 (5 bases). Trimming shortened V by 5 bases and J by 2 bases, and 20 bases separated the two germline ends. The CDR3 contains 17 residues. Germline-derived CDR1 and CDR2 are SNHLY and FYNNEI.

J is TRBJ2-3 and V is TRBV5-4, with TRBD2 matching over 9 bases. This CDR3 has 17 residues. The germline V gene encodes CDR1 SGHNT and CDR2 YYREEE (reference sequence). The junction had 7 bases not matched to a gene; V was cut back by 0 bases and J by 2 bases. The chain's CDR3 is CASSLVARGGYTDTQYF. DNA of the CDR3: TGTGCCAGCAGCTTGGTCGCGCGGGGGGGATACACAGATACGCAGTATTTT. Using reference TRBV5-4 and TRBJ2-3 for the parts outside the CDR3, the full variable domain is ETGVTQSPTHLIKTRGQQVTLRCSSQSGHNTVSWYQQALGQGPQFIFQYYREEENGRGNFPPRFSGLQFPNYSSELNVNALELDDSALYLCASSLVARGGYTDTQYFGPGTRLTVL.

The CDR3 DNA follows: TGCGCCAGCAGCAACAGGGGAAGCGCTGAAGCTTTCTTT. It encodes CASSNRGSAEAFF. The chain uses TRBV4-1 and TRBJ1-1, with TRBD1 matching 7 bases. This CDR3 spans 13 amino acids. V shed 5 bases, J shed 6 bases, and the junction held 6 bases outside the gene matches. Germline-derived CDR1 and CDR2 are MGHRA and YSYEKL.

V is TRBV4-1 and J is TRBJ1-5, with D tentatively TRBD1 (5 bases). From germline, CDR1 is MGHRA and CDR2 YSYEKL. CDR3 length: 19 amino acids. The V end was cut by 4 bases, the J end by 0 bases, with 22 bases between. CDR3 residues: CASSPRGGNRDDSNQPQHF. The CDR3, as DNA: TGCGCCAGCAGCCCACGGGGGGGAAACCGGGATGATAGCAATCAGCCCCAGCATTTT.

The V gene is TRBV2, the J gene TRBJ2-1; 16 positions agree with TRBD2. The V segment lost 8 bases and the J segment 3 bases; nucleotides outside the gene matches: 13. The CDR3 totals 19 residues. The V gene's germline CDR1 is SNHLY and CDR2 FYNNEI. The CDR3 is CASLRKGLAGGLDYNEQFF. The CDR3 nucleotides read TGTGCCAGCTTGAGAAAGGGACTAGCGGGGGGGCTGGACTACAATGAGCAGTTCTTC.

The chain carries TRBV7-2 and TRBJ2-5; 7 bases agree with TRBD2. The V and J ends lost 0 bases and 5 bases, in that order; junction bases with no gene match: 9. The CDR3 runs 16 residues. Germline CDR1 is SGHTA and CDR2 is FQGNSA. The CDR3 coding sequence is TGTGCCAGCAGCTTAGCAGTGGTGGGGGGGTGGGAGACCCAGTACTTC. It is translated as CASSLAVVGGWETQYF.

Only a few counts were recorded for this clone. The J gene is TRBJ1-1, the V gene TRBV6-5, with TRBD1 matching 7 bases. The V and J ends lost 6 bases and 2 bases, in that order; junction bases with no gene match: 9. Germline V CDR1 and CDR2: MNHEY, SVGAGI. CDR3 length equals 15 residues. CDR3 in amino acids: CASSRPGQPNTEAFF. Here the CDR3 DNA reads TGTGCCAGCAGCCGCCCGGGACAGCCCAACACTGAAGCTTTCTTT.

The chain joins TRBV2 to TRBJ2-3; D might be TRBD1 (6 bases). Germline V lookup: CDR1 SNHLY, CDR2 FYNNEI. V was clipped by 7 bases and J by 4 bases, with 15 bases between them. This CDR3 comprises 14 residues. CDR3 DNA sequence: TGTGCCAGCAATGACACAGGGTTGCCAGATACGCAGTATTTT. Translated, it gives CASNDTGLPDTQYF.

The CDR3 DNA sequence: TGTGCCAGCAGCTTGATTGTAGGGGACAACCAAGAGACCCAGTACTTC. It is translated as CASSLIVGDNQETQYF. V and J are TRBV12-1 and TRBJ2-5; TRBD1, the D gene given by the table, was not confirmed from the DNA. TRBV12-1 is a pseudogene segment. The CDR3 covers 16 residues.

The gene calls are TRBV27 and TRBJ2-1; 7 bases are shared with TRBD1. V was pared by 8 bases and J by 4 bases, with 14 bases of the junction left unmatched. From germline, CDR1 is MNHEY and CDR2 SMNVEV (reference sequence). This CDR3 region has 16 residues. The CDR3 DNA follows: TGTGCCAGCGGCCCTCAGGGGGTTTCCGCGTACAATGAGCAGTTCTTC. Translating gives CASGPQGVSAYNEQFF.

Worth noting for this clone: The identical CDR3 is also encoded by other nucleotide sequences in the sample. The V and J genes are TRBV6-1 and TRBJ1-5, with 9 bases identical to TRBD1. V shed 6 bases and J 7 bases; nucleotides not matched to a gene: 10. Germline values: CDR1 MNHNS, CDR2 SASEGT. This CDR3 has 15 residues. The CDR3 nucleotides read TGTGCCAGCAGCCAACACCGGGACAGGGACCAGCCCCAGCATTTT. Translating gives CASSQHRDRDQPQHF.

The chain is built from TRBV27 and TRBJ1-6; 9 nucleotides line up with TRBD1. This CDR3 comprises 16 residues. The germline gives CDR1 MNHEY, CDR2 SMNVEV (reference sequence). V shed 7 bases, J shed 2 bases, and the junction held 6 bases outside the gene matches. CDR3 sequence: CASTPGTGPYNSPLHF. In DNA, the CDR3 is TGTGCCAGCACTCCCGGGACAGGGCCCTATAATTCACCCCTCCACTTT.

The genes are TRBV18 and TRBJ1-5, with D hard to call. Germline CDR1 and CDR2: KGHSH and LQKENI. The CDR3 is made up of 15 amino acids. Trimming removed 5 bases from V and 0 bases from J, with 11 bases in between. As DNA, the CDR3 is TGTGCCAGCTCAACTATCGCATATAGCAATCAGCCCCAGCATTTT. Translation: CASSTIAYSNQPQHF.

This sequence joins TRBV5-8 and TRBJ1-2, with a tentative D call TRBD1 (6 bases). V was cut by 0 bases and J by 4 bases, with 13 bases left in between. In germline, CDR1 is SGHTS, CDR2 YDEGEE. This CDR3 has 15 residues. The CDR3 region has the DNA TGTGCCAGCAGCTTGGGTCAGGGGAAGGGCTATGGCTACACCTTC. Translating it yields CASSLGQGKGYGYTF.

The chain combines TRBV14 with TRBJ2-1, with a tentative D call TRBD2 (5 bases). CDR1 and CDR2 from the germline V gene are SGHDN and FVKESK. This CDR3 spans 16 amino acids. The germline V and J ends were trimmed by 1 base and 5 bases, with 15 bases remaining between them. CDR3: CASSQVKGSPHNEQFF. The CDR3 DNA reads as TGTGCCAGCAGCCAAGTAAAAGGGAGCCCTCACAATGAGCAGTTCTTC.

The V call is TRBV2, the J call TRBJ2-1, with unresolved D. CDR1 is SNHLY, CDR2 FYNNEI, per germline. The CDR3 runs 15 residues. The V end was cut by 6 bases, the J end by 4 bases, with 16 bases between. CDR3 nucleotide sequence: TGTGCCAGCAGCTACGAGATTCGATATTACAATGAGCAGTTCTTC. This translates into CASSYEIRYYNEQFF.

This sequence joins TRBV6-4 and TRBJ1-2, with D uncertain. The CDR3 sequence is 13 residues long. Germline V lookup: CDR1 MRHNA, CDR2 SNTAGT. V shed 2 bases and J shed 4 bases, with 8 bases lying between them. This chain's CDR3 is CASSDESLYGYTF. The CDR3 bases are TGTGCCAGCAGTGACGAGTCGCTCTATGGCTACACCTTC.

The chain is built from TRBV7-9 and TRBJ1-2, with 7 bases identical to TRBD1. CDR1 is SEHNR and CDR2 is FQNEAQ in the germline V gene (reference sequence). CDR3 length: 19 amino acids. The V gene end was trimmed by 2 bases and the J gene end by 4 bases; junction bases not matched to a gene: 19. CDR3 coding DNA: TGTGCCAGCAGCTTAACACGGGCGAATTACAGGGGTCGAGGCTATGGCTACACCTTC. It is translated as CASSLTRANYRGRGYGYTF.

V is TRBV5-1 and J is TRBJ2-3, with 16 bases that match TRBD2. The germline CDR1 and CDR2 sequences are SGHRS and YFSETQ. This CDR3 is built from 21 residues. V shed 2 bases, J shed 1 base, and the junction held 13 bases outside the gene matches. DNA of the CDR3: TGCGCCAGCAGCTTACGCCCGGGACTAGCGGGGGGGCGGAGGGGCACAGATACGCAGTATTTT. It encodes CASSLRPGLAGGRRGTDTQYF.

V is TRBV4-1 and J is TRBJ1-1; D is ambiguous. CDR1 is MGHRA and CDR2 is YSYEKL in the germline V gene. Trimming left V 6 bases short and J 4 bases short, with 12 bases between. The CDR3 covers 13 residues. DNA for the CDR3: TGCGCCAGCAGTTCTAGGCGTGGCACTGAAGCTTTCTTT. This translates into CASSSRRGTEAFF.

The chain combines TRBV2 with TRBJ2-1, with 12 bases aligning to TRBD2. In germline, CDR1 is SNHLY, CDR2 FYNNEI. V dropped 10 bases and J dropped 0; count of bases not matched to a gene: 13. The CDR3 consists of 18 residues. The CDR3 DNA is TGTGCCACGAGGTTGGAACTAGCGGGGGGCAGCTCCTACAATGAGCAGTTCTTC. Its protein is CATRLELAGGSSYNEQFF.

V gene TRBV5-1 combines with J gene TRBJ2-5; 7 nucleotides align to TRBD1. The CDR3 extends over 17 amino acids. The germline V gene has CDR1 SGHRS and CDR2 YFSETQ. Germline trimming cut 3 bases from V and 3 bases from J; bases unmatched to any gene: 14. CDR3 residues: CASSSGQKDPVEETQYF. The CDR3 DNA reads as TGCGCCAGCAGCTCGGGACAGAAGGACCCTGTGGAAGAGACCCAGTACTTC.

The chain carries TRBV4-1 and TRBJ1-1; possible D gene TRBD1, 6 bases. This CDR3 has 15 residues. Trimming removed 3 bases from V and 1 base from J, with 12 bases in between. The germline V gene has CDR1 MGHRA and CDR2 YSYEKL. CDR3 amino acids: CASSQRTVRNTEAFF. CDR3 in DNA: TGCGCCAGCAGCCAGAGGACAGTCCGGAACACTGAAGCTTTCTTT.

This chain joins TRBV7-9 and TRBJ2-2, with D hard to call. The CDR3 sequence is 14 residues long. CDR1 is SEHNR and CDR2 is FQNEAQ in the germline V gene (reference sequence). V shed 2 bases and J shed 4 bases, with 8 bases lying between them. The CDR3 nucleotides are TGTGCCAGCAGCTTATCCTTGTCCACCGGGGAGCTGTTTTTT. Translating gives CASSLSLSTGELFF.

The rearrangement joins TRBV5-6 to TRBJ2-7, with 8 bases identical to TRBD1. The J segment lost 2 bases and the V segment lost 3 bases, leaving 16 bases of the junction unmatched. Germline-derived CDR1 and CDR2 are SGHDT and YYEEEE. The CDR3 has 18 amino acids. The CDR3 spells CASSSLRLRGQATYEQYF. The CDR3, as DNA: TGTGCCAGCAGCTCCCTGCGCCTAAGGGGACAGGCGACCTACGAGCAGTACTTC.

The chain has TRBV28 and TRBJ1-2, with D tentatively TRBD1 (6 bases). V lost 0 bases, J lost 4 bases, and 18 bases lay in between. The CDR3 has 17 amino acids. Germline-derived CDR1 and CDR2 are MDHEN and SYDVKM. The CDR3 loop is CASSLCRGLGHIYGYTF. CDR3 sequence (DNA): TGTGCCAGCAGTTTATGCAGGGGCTTAGGACACATCTATGGCTACACCTTC.

The V gene is TRBV5-1, the J gene TRBJ1-2; no definite D call. Germline V lookup: CDR1 SGHRS, CDR2 YFSETQ. Trimming left V 3 bases short and J 4 bases short, with 13 bases between. The CDR3 is 14 amino acids. This chain's CDR3 is CASSSEGAAYGYTF. CDR3 nucleotides: TGCGCCAGCAGCTCCGAGGGAGCGGCCTATGGCTACACCTTC. Looking up the rest from reference TRBV5-1 and TRBJ1-2 gives the full variable domain: KAGVTQTPRYLIKTRGQQVTLSCSPISGHRSVSWYQQTPGQGLQFLFEYFSETQRNKGNFPGRFSGRQFSNSRSEMNVSTLELGDSALYLCASSSEGAAYGYTFGSGTRLTVV.